Given below is one T cell receptor (beta chain) in context. The sample belongs to a study of blood T cell repertoires in COVID-19. Whole-study context: Acute-phase and convalescent COVID-19 samples originated in the United States, Italy and Spain. Nucleic acid was either cDNA or gDNA, and it came from T cells, B-cell-depleted T cells, or PBMCs.

Source study methods: Nucleated cell number was recorded as an estimate derived from reference gene primer amplification. Profiled with immunoSEQ multiplex PCR; TCRdb holds only in-frame clones, not every one. From that table come the V and J calls and clone size; the DNA was used to work out D and trimming. The top ten hold 1.5% to 2% of the sample, which has some 96,000 clones, approximately 86% seen once. Trimming took 10 bases from V and 9 from J, leaving 25 bases between them. In germline, CDR1 is WNHNN, CDR2 SYGVQD (reference sequence). This CDR3 has 14 amino acids. The sequencing sample was made of peripheral blood. The source is a man older than 75 with acute or convalescent COVID-19. The V call is TRBV10-1, the J call TRBJ2-7, with TRBD2 as a possible D gene (6 bases). The CDR3 DNA reads as TGCGCCAACAAGCGGGTCCGGGAAGCATATGGGCAGTACTTC. This encodes CANKRVREAYGQYF.